Sequencing of this TCR beta chain was carried out in a study of siplizumab effects on memory and regulatory T cells. Clones were read by immunoSEQ multiplex PCR, and TCRdb kept only the in-frame ones, dropping some. The table shows tens of thousands of clones, with more than 95% occurring only once. Study findings and constraints: Proliferating siplizumab-culture Treg suppressive function went unconfirmed. Naive T cell populations appeared to exhibit greater diversity than memory cells and appeared to be major alloresponse contributors. Sequences below about 10^-5 frequency were poorly captured, limiting mapping of alloreactive clones.

Concerning this clone itself: The antigen remains unidentified.

Sequencing was carried out using naive CD4+ T cells sorted from blood. The receptor was derived from a human donor in good health.

The CDR3 DNA reads TGTGCCAGCAGCTTCACCGGGACACTGAACACTGAAGCTTTCTTT. It codes for CASSFTGTLNTEAFF. V and J are TRBV5-4 and TRBJ1-1; D possibly corresponds to TRBD1 (6 bases). The CDR3 runs 15 residues. V gave up 2 bases and J gave up 0 bases, with 11 bases separating them. CDR1 is SGHNT and CDR2 is YYREEE in the germline V gene (reference sequence).